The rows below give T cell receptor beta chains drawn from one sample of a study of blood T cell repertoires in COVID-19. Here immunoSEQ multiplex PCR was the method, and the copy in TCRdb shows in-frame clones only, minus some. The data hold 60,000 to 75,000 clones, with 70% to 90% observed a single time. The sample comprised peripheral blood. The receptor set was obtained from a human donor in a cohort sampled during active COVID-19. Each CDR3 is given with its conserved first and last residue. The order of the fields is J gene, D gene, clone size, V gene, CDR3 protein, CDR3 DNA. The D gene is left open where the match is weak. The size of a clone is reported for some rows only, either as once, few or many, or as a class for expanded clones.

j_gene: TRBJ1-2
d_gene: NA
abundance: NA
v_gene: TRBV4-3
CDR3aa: CASSQDVAGLKGYTF
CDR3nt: TGCGCCAGCAGCCAAGATGTGGCAGGGCTTAAAGGCTACACCTTC

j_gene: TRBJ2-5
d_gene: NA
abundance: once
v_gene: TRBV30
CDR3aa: CAWRAGRAGETQYF
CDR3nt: TGTGCCTGGAGGGCAGGACGCGCGGGGGAGACCCAGTACTTC

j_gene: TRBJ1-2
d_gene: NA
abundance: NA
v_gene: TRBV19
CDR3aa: CASTEGLHGYTF
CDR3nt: TGTGCCAGTACCGAGGGCTTGCATGGCTACACCTTC

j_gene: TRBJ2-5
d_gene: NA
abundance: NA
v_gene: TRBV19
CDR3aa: CASSPRGGMGETQYF
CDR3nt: TGTGCCAGTAGTCCCCGAGGGGGTATGGGAGAGACCCAGTACTTC

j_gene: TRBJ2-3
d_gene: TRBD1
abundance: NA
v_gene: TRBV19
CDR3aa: CASSIRQGAGDTQYF
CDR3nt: TGTGCCAGTAGTATCCGGCAGGGGGCCGGAGATACGCAGTATTTT

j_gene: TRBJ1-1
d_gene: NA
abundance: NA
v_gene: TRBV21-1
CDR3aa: CASSKQGPEAFF
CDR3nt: TGTGCCAGCAGCAAACAGGGTCCTGAAGCTTTCTTT

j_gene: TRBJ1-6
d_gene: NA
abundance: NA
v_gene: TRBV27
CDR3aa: CASSLGGSPLHF
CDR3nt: TGTGCCAGCAGTCTCGGCGGTTCACCCCTCCACTTT

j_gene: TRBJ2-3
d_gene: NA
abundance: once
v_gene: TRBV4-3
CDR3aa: CASRREGTDTQYF
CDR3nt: TGCGCCAGCAGGAGGGAGGGCACAGATACGCAGTATTTT

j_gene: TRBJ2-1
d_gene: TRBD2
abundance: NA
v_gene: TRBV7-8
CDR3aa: CASSLQAGGPRGNEQFF
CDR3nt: TGTGCCAGCAGCTTGCAGGCGGGGGGGCCAAGGGGTAATGAGCAGTTCTTC

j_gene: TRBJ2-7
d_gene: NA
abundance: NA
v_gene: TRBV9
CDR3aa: CASSQQGGTVFDEQYF
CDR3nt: TGTGCCAGCAGTCAACAAGGGGGGACAGTCTTCGACGAGCAGTACTTC

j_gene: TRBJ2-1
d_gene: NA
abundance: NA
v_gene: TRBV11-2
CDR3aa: CASSLDRSGMDNEQFF
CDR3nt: TGTGCCAGCAGCTTAGATCGTTCAGGGATGGACAATGAGCAGTTCTTC

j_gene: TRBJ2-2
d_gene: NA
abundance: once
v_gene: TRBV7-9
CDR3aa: CASRDTGTGELFF
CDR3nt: TGTGCCAGCAGGGATACAGGGACCGGGGAGCTGTTTTTT

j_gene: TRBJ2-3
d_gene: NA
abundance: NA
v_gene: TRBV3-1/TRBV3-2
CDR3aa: CASSPLQGTDTQYF
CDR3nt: TGTGCCAGCAGCCCACTACAGGGAACAGATACGCAGTATTTT

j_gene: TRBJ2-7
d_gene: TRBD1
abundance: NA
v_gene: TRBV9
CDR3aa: CASSVGTGSSYEQYF
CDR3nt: TGTGCCAGCAGCGTAGGGACAGGGTCCTCCTACGAGCAGTACTTC

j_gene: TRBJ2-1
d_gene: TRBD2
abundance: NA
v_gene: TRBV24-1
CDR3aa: CATSDFQGTSGVMGNEQFF
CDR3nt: TGTGCCACCAGTGATTTCCAGGGGACTAGCGGGGTAATGGGCAATGAGCAGTTCTTC

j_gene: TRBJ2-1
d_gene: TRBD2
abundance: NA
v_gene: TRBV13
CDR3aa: CASSSYLITSGGAKGEQFF
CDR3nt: TGTGCCAGCAGCTCATACCTGATCACTAGCGGGGGGGCCAAAGGTGAGCAGTTCTTC

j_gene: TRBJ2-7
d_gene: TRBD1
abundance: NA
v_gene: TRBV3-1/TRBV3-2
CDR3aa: CASSARGKDRESYEQYF
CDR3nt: TGTGCCAGCAGCGCACGAGGTAAAGACAGGGAATCGTACGAGCAGTACTTC

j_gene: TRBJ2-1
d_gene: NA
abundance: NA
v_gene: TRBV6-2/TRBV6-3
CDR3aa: CASSYPLDGMAAYNEQFF
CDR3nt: TGTGCCAGCAGTTACCCCTTAGACGGGATGGCCGCTTACAATGAGCAGTTCTTC

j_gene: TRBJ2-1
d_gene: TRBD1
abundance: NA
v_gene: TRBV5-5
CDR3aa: CASFGQGVYNEQFF
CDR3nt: TGTGCCAGCTTTGGACAGGGGGTCTACAATGAGCAGTTCTTC

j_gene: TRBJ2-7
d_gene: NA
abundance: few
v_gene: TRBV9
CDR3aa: CASSYTGSNEQYF
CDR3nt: TGTGCCAGCAGCTATACAGGGTCGAACGAGCAGTACTTC

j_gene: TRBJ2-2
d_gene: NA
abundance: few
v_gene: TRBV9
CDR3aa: CASSASTGELFF
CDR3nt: TGTGCCAGCAGCGCCTCTACCGGGGAGCTGTTTTTT

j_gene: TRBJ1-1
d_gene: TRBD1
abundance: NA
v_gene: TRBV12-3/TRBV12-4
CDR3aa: CASSGQGWTEAFF
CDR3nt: TGTGCCAGCAGCGGACAGGGTTGGACTGAAGCTTTCTTT

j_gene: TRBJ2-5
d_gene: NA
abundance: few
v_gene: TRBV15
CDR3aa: CATSRPLETQYF
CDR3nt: TGTGCCACCAGCAGACCCTTAGAGACCCAGTACTTC

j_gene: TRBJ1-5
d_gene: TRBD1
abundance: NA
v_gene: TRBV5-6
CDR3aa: CASSLGTGGKQPQHF
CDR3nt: TGTGCCAGCAGCTTGGGGACAGGGGGCAAGCAGCCCCAGCATTTT

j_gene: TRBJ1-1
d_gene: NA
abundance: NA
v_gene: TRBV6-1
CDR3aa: CASSESFTEAFF
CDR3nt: TGTGCCAGCAGTGAATCGTTTACTGAAGCTTTCTTT

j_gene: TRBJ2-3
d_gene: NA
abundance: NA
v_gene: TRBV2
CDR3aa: CASSADTQYF
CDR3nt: TGTGCCAGCTCCGCAGATACGCAGTATTTT

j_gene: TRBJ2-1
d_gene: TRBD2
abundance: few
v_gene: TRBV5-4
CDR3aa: CASSGEREGNEQFF
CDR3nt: TGTGCCAGCAGTGGGGAGCGGGAGGGCAATGAGCAGTTCTTC